This T cell receptor beta chain was sequenced for a study of cytomegalovirus exposure and HLA in healthy donors. Broader study findings: Roughly uniform sequencing depth across donors was assumed, possibly incorrectly.

There were likely unrecorded immune exposures, though donors were nominally healthy when sampled. Comments on this clone: Its target is unknown.

This CDR3 spans 16 amino acids. After removal of 3 bases from V and 5 bases from J, the junction contained 7 bases not matched to a gene. CDR1 LNHDA and CDR2 SQIVND come from the germline V gene (reference sequence). PCR employed 60 Vbeta and 13 Jbeta primers. In the source study's methods: Tens of millions of unique TCR beta chains, some 9.9 million shared, were counted in a later analysis. Generated by immunoSEQ multiplex PCR, the TCRdb table keeps only in-frame clones and is missing some. V, J and clone size are taken as reported in that table, and D and trimming were inferred from the DNA itself. The repertoire has 180,000 or so clones, just under 80% of them found once; the top ten carry 2.5% to 3%.

This sequence was found in a female donor in good health and CMV-seronegative. The specimen sequenced was PBMCs. V gene TRBV19 combines with J gene TRBJ2-2; 9 positions agree with TRBD2. CDR3 residues: CASSILAGFETGELFF. The CDR3 DNA reads TGTGCCAGTAGTATCCTAGCGGGGTTTGAGACCGGGGAGCTGTTTTTT. Complete variable domain (other parts from reference TRBV19 and TRBJ2-2): DGGITQSPKYLFRKEGQNVTLSCEQNLNHDAMYWYRQDPGQGLRLIYYSQIVNDFQKGDIAEGYSVSREKKESFPLTVTSAQKNPTAFYLCASSILAGFETGELFFGEGSRLTVL.